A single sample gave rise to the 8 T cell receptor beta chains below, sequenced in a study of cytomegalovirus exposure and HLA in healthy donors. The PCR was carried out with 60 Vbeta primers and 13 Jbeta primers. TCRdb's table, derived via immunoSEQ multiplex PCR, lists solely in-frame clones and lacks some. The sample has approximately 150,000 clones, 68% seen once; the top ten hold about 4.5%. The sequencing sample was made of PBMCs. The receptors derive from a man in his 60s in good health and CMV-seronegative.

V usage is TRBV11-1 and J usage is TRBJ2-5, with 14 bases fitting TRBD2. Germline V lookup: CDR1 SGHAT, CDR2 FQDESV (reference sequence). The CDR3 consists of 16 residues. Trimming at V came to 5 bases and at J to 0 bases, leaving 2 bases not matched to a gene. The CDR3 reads CASSKGLAGDQETQYF. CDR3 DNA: TGTGCCAGCAGCAAGGGACTAGCGGGAGACCAAGAGACCCAGTACTTC.

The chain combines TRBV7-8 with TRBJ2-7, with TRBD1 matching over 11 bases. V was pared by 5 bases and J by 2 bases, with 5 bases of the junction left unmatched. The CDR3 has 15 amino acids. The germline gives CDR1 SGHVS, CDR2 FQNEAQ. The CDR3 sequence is CASSTPGQGAYEQYF. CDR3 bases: TGTGCCAGCAGCACCCCGGGACAGGGGGCCTACGAGCAGTACTTC.

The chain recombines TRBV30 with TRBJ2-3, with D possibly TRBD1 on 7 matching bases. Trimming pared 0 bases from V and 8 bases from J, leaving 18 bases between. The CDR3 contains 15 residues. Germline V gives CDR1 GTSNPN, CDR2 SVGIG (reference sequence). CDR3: CAWSVPSGGPTTQYF. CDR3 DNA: TGTGCCTGGAGTGTACCTTCAGGGGGGCCTACTACGCAGTATTTT.

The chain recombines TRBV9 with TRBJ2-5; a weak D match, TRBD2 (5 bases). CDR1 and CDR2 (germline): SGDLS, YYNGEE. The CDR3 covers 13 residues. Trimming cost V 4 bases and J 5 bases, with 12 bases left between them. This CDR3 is CASSPRTFETQYF. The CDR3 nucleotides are TGTGCCAGCAGCCCGCGGACTTTCGAGACCCAGTACTTC.

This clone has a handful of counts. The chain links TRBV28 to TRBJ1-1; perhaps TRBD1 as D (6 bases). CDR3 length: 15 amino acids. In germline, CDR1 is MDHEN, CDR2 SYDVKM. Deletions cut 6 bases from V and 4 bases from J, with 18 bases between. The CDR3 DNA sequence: TGTGCCAGCAGCCTACCCACAGGGAGGGTCACTGAAGCTTTCTTT. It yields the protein CASSLPTGRVTEAFF.

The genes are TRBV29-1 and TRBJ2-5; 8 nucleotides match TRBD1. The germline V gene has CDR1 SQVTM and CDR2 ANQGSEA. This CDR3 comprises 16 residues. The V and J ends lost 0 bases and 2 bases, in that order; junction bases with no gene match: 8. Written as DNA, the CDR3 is TGCAGCGTTGAAGATGGGGCAGGGGGCTTACAAGAGACCCAGTACTTC. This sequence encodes CSVEDGAGGLQETQYF.

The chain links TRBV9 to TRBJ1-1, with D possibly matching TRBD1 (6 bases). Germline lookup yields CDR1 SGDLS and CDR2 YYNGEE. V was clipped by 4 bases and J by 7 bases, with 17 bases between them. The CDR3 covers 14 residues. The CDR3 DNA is TGTGCCAGCAGCTTGGGACACCCTGGATATGAAGCTTTCTTT. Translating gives CASSLGHPGYEAFF. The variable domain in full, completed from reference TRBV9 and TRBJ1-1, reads DSGVTQTPKHLITATGQRVTLRCSPRSGDLSVYWYQQSLDQGLQFLIQYYNGEERAKGNILERFSAQQFPDLHSELNLSSLELGDSALYFCASSLGHPGYEAFFGQGTRLTVV.

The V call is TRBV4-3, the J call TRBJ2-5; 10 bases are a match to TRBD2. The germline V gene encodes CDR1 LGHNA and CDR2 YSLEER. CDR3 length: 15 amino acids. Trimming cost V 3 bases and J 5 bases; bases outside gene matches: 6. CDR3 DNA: TGCGCCAGCAGCCAGGGACTAGCGCAGGGGGAGACCCAGTACTTC. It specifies CASSQGLAQGETQYF.